The T cell receptor beta chain described here comes from a study of blood T cell repertoires in COVID-19. Study at large: Nucleic acid was either cDNA or gDNA, and it came from T cells, B-cell-depleted T cells, or PBMCs.

During active infection, Seattle patients enrolled and were then monitored through disease. Germline lookup yields CDR1 MNHEY and CDR2 SVGEGT. The CDR3 is 13 amino acids. Trimming left V 0 bases short and J 4 bases short, with 7 bases between. On this clone itself: Different DNA sequences within this sample yield the same CDR3.

The authors' processing: Amplification of reference gene primers provided the estimated nucleated cell counts. The assay was immunoSEQ multiplex PCR, and TCRdb's table has in-frame clones only and misses some. The V and J calls and clone size are taken from that table; D and trimming were inferred from the DNA. The sample has hundreds of thousands of clones; about nine tenths are singletons. The chain employs TRBV6-2 or TRBV6-3 and TRBJ2-7, with D uncertain. Sequenced sample: peripheral blood. This receptor was obtained from a woman aged 25 to 39 with COVID-19, enrolled during active disease. DNA of the CDR3: TGTGCCAGCAGTTACTCCCTCAGGTACGAGCAGTACTTC. Translating gives CASSYSLRYEQYF.